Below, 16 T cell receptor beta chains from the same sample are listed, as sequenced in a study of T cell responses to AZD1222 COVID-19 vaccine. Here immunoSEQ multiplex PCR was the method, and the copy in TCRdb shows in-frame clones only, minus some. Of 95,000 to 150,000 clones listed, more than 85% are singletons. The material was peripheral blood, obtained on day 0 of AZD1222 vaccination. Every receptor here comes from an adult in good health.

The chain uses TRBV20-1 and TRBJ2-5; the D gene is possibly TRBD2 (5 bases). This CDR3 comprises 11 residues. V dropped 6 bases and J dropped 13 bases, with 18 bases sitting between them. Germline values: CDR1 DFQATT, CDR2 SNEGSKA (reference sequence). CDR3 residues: CSATAASPLYF. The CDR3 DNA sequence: TGCAGTGCAACCGCTGCTAGCCCATTGTACTTC.

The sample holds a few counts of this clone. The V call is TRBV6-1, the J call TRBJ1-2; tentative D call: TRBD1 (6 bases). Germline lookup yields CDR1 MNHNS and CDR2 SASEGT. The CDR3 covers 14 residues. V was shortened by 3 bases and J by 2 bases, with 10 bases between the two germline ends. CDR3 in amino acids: CASSEAGVNYGYTF. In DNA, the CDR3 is TGTGCCAGCAGTGAGGCAGGGGTAAACTATGGCTACACCTTC.

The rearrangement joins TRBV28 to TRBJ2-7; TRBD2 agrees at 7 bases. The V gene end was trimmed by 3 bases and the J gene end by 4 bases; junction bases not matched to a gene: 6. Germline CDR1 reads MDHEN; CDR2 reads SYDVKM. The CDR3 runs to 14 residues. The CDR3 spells CASSFAGLEYEQYF. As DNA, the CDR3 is TGTGCCAGCAGTTTTGCCGGACTAGAGTACGAGCAGTACTTC.

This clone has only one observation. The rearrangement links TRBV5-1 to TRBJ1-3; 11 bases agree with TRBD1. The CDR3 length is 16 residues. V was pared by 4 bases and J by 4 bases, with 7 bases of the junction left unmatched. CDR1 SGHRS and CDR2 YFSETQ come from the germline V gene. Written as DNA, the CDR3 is TGCGCCAGCAGCCCGAGGACAGGGGGCAAAGGAAACACCATATATTTT. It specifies CASSPRTGGKGNTIYF.

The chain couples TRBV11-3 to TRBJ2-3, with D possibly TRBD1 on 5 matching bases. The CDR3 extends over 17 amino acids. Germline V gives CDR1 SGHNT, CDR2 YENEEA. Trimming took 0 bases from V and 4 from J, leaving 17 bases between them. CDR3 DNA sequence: TGTGCCAGCAGCTTAGATCAGTGGGGCGAATCTTCAGATACGCAGTATTTT. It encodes CASSLDQWGESSDTQYF. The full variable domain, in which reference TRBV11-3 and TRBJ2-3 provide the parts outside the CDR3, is EAGVVQSPRYKIIEKKQPVAFWCNPISGHNTLYWYLQNLGQGPELLIRYENEEAVDDSQLPKDRFSAERLKGVDSTLKIQPAELGDSAVYLCASSLDQWGESSDTQYFGPGTRLTVL.

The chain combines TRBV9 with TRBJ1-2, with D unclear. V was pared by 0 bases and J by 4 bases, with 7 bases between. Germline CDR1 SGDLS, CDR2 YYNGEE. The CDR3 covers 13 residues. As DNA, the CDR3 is TGTGCCAGCAGCGTAGATGGACCCTATGGCTACACCTTC. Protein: CASSVDGPYGYTF.

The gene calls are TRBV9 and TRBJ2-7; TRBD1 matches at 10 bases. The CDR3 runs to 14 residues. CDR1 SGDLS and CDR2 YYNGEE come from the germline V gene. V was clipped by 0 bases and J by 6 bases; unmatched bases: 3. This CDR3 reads CASSVEGQGSEQYF. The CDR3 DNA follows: TGTGCCAGCAGCGTAGAGGGACAGGGGAGCGAGCAGTACTTC.

The CDR3 reads CSVDPRTGWDGYTF. DNA for the CDR3: TGCAGCGTTGACCCTAGGACAGGGTGGGATGGCTACACCTTC. The chain combines TRBV29-1 with TRBJ1-2; 8 bases map to TRBD1. The CDR3 contains 14 residues. Germline V gene lookup returns CDR1 SQVTM and CDR2 ANQGSEA. The trim removed 3 bases at V and 6 bases at J, leaving 9 bases unmatched.

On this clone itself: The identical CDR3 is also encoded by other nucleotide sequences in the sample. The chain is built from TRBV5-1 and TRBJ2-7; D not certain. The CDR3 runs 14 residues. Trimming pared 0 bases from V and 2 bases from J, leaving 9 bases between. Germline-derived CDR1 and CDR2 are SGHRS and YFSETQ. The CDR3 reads CASSLVPGTYEQYF. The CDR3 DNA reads TGCGCCAGCAGCTTGGTCCCAGGTACCTACGAGCAGTACTTC.

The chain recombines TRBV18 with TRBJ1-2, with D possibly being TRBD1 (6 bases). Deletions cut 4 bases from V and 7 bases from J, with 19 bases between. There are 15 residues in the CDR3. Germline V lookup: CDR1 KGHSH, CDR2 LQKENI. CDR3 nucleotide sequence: TGTGCCAGCTCACAAGAGGTCCGGGGGCGTTCTGGCTACACCTTC. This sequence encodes CASSQEVRGRSGYTF.

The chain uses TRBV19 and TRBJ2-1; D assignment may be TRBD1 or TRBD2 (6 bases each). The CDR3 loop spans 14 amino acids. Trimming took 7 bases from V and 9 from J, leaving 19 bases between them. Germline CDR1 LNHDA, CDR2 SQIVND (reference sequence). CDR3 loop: CASIDPGGIPEQFF. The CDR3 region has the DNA TGTGCCAGTATCGACCCCGGGGGCATCCCTGAGCAGTTCTTC.

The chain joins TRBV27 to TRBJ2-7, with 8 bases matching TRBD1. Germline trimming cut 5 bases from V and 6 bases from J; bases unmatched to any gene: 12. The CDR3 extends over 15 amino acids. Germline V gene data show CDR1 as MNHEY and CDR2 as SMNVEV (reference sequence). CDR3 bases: TGTGCCAGCAGTCGTGTGGTGTCAGGGGGCACCGAGCAGTACTTC. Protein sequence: CASSRVVSGGTEQYF.

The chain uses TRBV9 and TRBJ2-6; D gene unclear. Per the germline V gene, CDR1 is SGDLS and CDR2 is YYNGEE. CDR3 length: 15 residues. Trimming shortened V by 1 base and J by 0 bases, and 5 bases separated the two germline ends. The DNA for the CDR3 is TGTGCCAGCAGCGTAACGGGCTCTGGGGCCAACGTCCTGACTTTC. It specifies CASSVTGSGANVLTF.

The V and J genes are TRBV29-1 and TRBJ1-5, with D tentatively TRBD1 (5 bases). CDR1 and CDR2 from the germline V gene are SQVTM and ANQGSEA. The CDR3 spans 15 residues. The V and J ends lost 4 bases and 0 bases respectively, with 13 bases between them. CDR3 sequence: CSVGSGTTSNQPQHF. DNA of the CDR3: TGCAGCGTTGGCTCGGGGACCACTAGCAATCAGCCCCAGCATTTT.

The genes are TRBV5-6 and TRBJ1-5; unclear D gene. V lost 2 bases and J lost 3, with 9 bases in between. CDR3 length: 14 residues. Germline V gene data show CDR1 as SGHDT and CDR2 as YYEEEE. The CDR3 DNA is TGTGCCAGCAGCTTAGGCGGGTTCAATCAGCCCCAGCATTTT. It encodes CASSLGGFNQPQHF.

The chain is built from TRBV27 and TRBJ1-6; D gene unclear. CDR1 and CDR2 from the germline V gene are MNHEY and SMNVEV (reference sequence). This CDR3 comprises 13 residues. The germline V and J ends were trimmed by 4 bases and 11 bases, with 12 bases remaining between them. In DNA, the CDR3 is TGTGCCAGCAGTTCGTTAGCTGTCGCACCCCTCCACTTT. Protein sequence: CASSSLAVAPLHF.